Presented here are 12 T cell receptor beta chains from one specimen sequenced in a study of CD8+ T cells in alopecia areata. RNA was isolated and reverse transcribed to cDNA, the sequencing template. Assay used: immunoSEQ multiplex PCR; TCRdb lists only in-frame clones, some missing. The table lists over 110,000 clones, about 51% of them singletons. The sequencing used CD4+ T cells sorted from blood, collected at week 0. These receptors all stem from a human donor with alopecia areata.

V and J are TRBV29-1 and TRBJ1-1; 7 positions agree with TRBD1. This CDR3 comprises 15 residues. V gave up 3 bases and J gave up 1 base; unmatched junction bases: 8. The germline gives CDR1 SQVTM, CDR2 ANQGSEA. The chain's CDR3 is CSVDRQGNPNTEAFF. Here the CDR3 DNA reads TGCAGCGTTGATAGACAGGGAAACCCGAACACTGAAGCTTTCTTT.

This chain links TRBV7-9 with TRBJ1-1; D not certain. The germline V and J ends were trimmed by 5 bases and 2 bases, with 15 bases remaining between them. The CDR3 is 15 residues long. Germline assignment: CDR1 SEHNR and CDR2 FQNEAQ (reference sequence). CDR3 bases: TGTGCCAGCAGCCCCGGAACCGGGGTTAACACTGAAGCTTTCTTT. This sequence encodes CASSPGTGVNTEAFF. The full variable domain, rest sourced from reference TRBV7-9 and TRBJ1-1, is DTGVSQNPRHKITKRGQNVTFRCDPISEHNRLYWYRQTLGQGPEFLTYFQNEAQLEKSRLLSDRFSAERPKGSFSTLEIQRTEQGDSAMYLCASSPGTGVNTEAFFGQGTRLTVV.

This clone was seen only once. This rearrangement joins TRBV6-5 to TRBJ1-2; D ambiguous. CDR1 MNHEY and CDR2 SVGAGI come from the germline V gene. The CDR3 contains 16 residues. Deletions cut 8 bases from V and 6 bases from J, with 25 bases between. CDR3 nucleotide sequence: TGTGCCAGCGGTTTCCTGACGGCCTTCGGAAGGAATGGCTACACCTTC. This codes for CASGFLTAFGRNGYTF.

CDR3 sequence reads: CASSPPLNEQYF. The CDR3 DNA reads as TGTGCCAGCAGCCCTCCTTTGAACGAGCAGTACTTC. The chain uses TRBV28 and TRBJ2-7; D gene ambiguous. CDR1 MDHEN and CDR2 SYDVKM come from the germline V gene. V was shortened by 6 bases and J by 5 bases, with 11 bases between the two germline ends. The CDR3 totals 12 residues.

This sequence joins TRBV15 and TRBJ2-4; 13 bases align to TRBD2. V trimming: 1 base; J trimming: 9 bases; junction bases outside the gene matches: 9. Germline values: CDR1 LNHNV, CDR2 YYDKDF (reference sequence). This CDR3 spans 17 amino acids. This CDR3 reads CATSRGKTSGRATIQYF. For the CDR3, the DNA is TGTGCCACCAGCAGAGGAAAAACTAGCGGGAGGGCCACCATTCAGTACTTC.

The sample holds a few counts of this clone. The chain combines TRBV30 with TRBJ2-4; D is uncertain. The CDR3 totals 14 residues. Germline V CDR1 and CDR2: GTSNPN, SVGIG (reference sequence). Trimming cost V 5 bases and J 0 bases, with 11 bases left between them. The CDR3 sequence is CAWGRSKAKNIQYF. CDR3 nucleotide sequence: TGTGCCTGGGGTAGAAGCAAAGCCAAAAACATTCAGTACTTC.

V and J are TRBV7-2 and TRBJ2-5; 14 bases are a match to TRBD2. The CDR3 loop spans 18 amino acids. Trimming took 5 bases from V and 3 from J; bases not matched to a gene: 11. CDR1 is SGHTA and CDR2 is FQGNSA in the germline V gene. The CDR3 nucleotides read TGTGCCAGCAGCCAAGGGGGGACTAGCGGGAGTAGTAAAGAGACCCAGTACTTC. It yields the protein CASSQGGTSGSSKETQYF. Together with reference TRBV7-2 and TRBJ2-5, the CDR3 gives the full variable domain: GAGVSQSPSNKVTEKGKDVELRCDPISGHTALYWYRQSLGQGLEFLIYFQGNSAPDKSGLPSDRFSAERTGGSVSTLTIQRTQQEDSAVYLCASSQGGTSGSSKETQYFGPGTRLLVL.

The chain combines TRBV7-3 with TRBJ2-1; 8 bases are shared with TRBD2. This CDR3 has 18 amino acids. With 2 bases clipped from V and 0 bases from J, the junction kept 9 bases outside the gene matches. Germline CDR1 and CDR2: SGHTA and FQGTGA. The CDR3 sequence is CASSLWAPGTSSYNEQFF. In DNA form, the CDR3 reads TGTGCCAGCAGCTTATGGGCCCCGGGGACTAGCTCCTACAATGAGCAGTTCTTC. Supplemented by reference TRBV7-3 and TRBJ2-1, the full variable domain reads GAGVSQTPSNKVTEKGKYVELRCDPISGHTALYWYRQSLGQGPEFLIYFQGTGAADDSGLPNDRFFAVRPEGSVSTLKIQRTERGDSAVYLCASSLWAPGTSSYNEQFFGPGTRLTVL.

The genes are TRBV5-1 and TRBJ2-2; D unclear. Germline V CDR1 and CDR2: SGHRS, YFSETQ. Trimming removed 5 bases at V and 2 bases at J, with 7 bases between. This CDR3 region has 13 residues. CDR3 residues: CASRSDNTGELFF. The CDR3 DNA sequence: TGCGCCAGCAGATCCGATAACACCGGGGAGCTGTTTTTT.

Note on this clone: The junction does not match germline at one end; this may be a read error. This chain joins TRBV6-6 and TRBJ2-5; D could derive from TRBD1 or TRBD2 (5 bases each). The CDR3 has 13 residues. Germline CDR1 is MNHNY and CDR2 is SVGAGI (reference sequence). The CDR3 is CAGRAEGSGTQYF. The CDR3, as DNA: TGTGCCGGCAGGGCCGAGGGGTCCGGGACCCAGTACTTC.

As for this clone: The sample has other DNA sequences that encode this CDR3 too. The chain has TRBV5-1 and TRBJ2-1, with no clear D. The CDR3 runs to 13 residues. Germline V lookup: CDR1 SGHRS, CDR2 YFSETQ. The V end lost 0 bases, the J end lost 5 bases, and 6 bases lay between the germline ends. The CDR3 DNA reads TGCGCCAGCAGCTTGGGGCTAAACAATGAGCAGTTCTTC. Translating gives CASSLGLNNEQFF.

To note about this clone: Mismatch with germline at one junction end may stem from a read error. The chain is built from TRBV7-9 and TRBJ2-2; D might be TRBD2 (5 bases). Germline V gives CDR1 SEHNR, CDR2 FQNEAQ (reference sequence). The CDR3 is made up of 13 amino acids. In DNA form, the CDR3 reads TGTGCCAGCAACTTACTAGACACCGGGGAGCTGTTTTTT. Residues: CASNLLDTGELFF.